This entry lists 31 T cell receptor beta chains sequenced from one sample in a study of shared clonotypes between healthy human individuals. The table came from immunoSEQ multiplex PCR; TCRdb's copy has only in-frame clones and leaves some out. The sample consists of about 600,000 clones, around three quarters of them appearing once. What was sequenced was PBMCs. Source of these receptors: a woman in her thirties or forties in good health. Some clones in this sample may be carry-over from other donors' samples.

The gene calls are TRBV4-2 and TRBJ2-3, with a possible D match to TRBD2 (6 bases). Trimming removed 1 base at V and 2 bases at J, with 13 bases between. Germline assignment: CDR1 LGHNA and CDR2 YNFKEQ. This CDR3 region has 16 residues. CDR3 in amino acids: CASSQGGGTPTDTQYF. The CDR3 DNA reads TGTGCCAGCAGCCAAGGGGGCGGGACTCCCACAGATACGCAGTATTTT.

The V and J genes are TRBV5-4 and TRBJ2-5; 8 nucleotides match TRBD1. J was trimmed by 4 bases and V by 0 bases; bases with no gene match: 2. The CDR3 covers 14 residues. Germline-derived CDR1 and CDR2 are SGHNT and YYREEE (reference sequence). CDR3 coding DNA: TGTGCCAGCAGCTTGGAGACAGGGGCAGAGACCCAGTACTTC. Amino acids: CASSLETGAETQYF.

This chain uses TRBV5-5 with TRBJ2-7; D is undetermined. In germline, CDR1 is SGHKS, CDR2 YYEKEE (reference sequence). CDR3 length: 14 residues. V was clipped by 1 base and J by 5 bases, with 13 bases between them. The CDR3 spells CASSLRHVPHEQYF. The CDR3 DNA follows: TGTGCCAGCAGCTTGCGCCACGTCCCCCACGAGCAGTACTTC. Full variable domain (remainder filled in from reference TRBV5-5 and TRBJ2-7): DAGVTQSPTHLIKTRGQQVTLRCSPISGHKSVSWYQQVLGQGPQFIFQYYEKEERGRGNFPDRFSARQFPNYSSELNVNALLLGDSALYLCASSLRHVPHEQYFGPGTRLTVT.

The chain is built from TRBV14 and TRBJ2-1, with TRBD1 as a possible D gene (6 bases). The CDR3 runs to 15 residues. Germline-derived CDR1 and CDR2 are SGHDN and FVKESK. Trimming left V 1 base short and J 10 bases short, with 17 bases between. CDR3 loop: CASSQVRGRLDEQFF. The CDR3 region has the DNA TGTGCCAGCAGCCAAGTCAGGGGTCGTTTAGACGAGCAGTTCTTC.

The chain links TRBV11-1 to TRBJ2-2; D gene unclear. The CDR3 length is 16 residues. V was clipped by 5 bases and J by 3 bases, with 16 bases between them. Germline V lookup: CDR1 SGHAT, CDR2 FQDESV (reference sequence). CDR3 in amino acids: CASSHRFSGDTGELFF. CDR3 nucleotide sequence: TGTGCCAGCAGCCATCGATTCTCTGGGGACACCGGGGAGCTGTTTTTT.

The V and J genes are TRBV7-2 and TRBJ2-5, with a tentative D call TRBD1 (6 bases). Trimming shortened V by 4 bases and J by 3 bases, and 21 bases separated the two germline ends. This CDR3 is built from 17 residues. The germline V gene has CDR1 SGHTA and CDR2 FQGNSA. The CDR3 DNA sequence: TGTGCCAGCAGCTCCACCGGGACAATAAGGCGGAAAGAGACCCAGTACTTC. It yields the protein CASSSTGTIRRKETQYF.

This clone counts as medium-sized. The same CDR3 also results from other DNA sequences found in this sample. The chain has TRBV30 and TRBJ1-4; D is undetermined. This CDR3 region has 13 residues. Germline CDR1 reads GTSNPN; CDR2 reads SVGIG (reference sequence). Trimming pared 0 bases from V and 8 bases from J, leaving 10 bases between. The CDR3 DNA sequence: TGTGCCTGGAGTGTAAACAGCAACGAAAAACTGTTTTTT. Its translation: CAWSVNSNEKLFF.

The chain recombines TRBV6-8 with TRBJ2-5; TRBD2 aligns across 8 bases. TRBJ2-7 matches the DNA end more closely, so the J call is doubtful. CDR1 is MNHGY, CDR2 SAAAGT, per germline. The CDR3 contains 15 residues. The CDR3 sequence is CASRESGRVSYEQYF. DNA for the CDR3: TGTGCCAGCAGAGAAAGCGGGAGAGTCTCCTACGAGCAGTACTTC.

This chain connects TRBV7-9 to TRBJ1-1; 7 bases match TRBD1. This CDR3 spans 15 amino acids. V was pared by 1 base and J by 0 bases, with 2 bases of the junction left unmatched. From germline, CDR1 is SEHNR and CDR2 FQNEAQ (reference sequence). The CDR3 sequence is CASSLEGALNTEAFF. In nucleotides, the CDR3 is TGTGCCAGCAGCTTAGAGGGGGCGTTGAACACTGAAGCTTTCTTT.

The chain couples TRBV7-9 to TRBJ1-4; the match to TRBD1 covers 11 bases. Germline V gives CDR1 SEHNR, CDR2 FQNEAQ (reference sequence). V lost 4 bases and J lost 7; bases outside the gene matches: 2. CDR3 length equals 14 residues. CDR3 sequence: CASSWGTGGEKLFF. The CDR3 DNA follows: TGTGCCAGCAGCTGGGGGACAGGGGGTGAAAAACTGTTTTTT.

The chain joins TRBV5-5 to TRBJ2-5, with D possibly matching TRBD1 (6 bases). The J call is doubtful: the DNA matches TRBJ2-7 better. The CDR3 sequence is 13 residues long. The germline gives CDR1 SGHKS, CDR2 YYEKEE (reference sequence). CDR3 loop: CASRGASTYEQYF. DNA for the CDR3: TGTGCCAGCAGGGGGGCCTCGACCTACGAGCAGTACTTC.

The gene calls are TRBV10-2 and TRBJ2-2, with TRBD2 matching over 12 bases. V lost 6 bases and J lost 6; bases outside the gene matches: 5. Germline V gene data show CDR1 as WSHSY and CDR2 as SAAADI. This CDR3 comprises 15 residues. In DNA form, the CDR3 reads TGCGCCAGCAGGACTAGCGGGAGCCCTCCCGGGGAGCTGTTTTTT. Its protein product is CASRTSGSPPGELFF.

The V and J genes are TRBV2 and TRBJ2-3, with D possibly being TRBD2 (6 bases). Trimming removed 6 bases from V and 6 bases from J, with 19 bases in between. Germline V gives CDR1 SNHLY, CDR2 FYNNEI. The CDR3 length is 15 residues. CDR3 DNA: TGTGCCAGCAGAGCCCCGGGCCCTGCGGGGGATACGCAGTATTTT. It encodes CASRAPGPAGDTQYF.

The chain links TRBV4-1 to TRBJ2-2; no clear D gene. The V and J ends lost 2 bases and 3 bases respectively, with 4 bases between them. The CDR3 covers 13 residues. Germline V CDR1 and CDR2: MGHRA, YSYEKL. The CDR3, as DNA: TGCGCCAGCAGCCAATTTGACACCGGGGAGCTGTTTTTT. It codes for CASSQFDTGELFF.

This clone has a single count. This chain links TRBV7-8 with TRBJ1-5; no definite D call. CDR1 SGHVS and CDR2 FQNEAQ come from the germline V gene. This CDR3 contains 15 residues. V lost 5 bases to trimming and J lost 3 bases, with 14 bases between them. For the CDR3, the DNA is TGTGCCAGCAGCCCCATGTCGGGTTACAATCAGCCCCAGCATTTT. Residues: CASSPMSGYNQPQHF.

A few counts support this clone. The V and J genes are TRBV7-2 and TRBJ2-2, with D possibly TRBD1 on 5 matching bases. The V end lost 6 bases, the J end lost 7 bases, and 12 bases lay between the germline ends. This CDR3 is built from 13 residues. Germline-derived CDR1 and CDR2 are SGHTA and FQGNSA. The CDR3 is CASSRTQIGELFF. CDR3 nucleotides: TGTGCCAGCAGTAGGACACAGATCGGGGAGCTGTTTTTT.

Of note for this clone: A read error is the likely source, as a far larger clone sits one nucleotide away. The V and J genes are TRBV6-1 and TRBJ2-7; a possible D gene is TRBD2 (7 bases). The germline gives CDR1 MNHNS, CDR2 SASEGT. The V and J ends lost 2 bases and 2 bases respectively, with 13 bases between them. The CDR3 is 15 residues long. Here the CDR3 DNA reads TGTGCCAGCAGTGAAAGTGCGGGGGCCCCCTACGAGCAGTACTTC. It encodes CASSESAGAPYEQYF.

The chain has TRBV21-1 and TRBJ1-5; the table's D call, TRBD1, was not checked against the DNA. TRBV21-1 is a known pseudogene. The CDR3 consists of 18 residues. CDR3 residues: CASSTGTGGDNSNQPQHF. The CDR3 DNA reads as TGTGCCAGCAGCACCGGGACAGGGGGCGATAATAGCAATCAGCCCCAGCATTTT.

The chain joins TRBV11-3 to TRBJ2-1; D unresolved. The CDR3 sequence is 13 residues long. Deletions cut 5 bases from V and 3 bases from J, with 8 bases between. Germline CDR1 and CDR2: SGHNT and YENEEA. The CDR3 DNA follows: TGTGCCAGCAGCCCCCGGCGCTACAATGAGCAGTTCTTC. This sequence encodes CASSPRRYNEQFF.

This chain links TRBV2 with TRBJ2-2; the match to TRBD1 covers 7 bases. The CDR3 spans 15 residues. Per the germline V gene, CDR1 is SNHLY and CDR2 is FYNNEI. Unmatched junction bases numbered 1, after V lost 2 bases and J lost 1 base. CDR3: CASSEYRGNTGELFF. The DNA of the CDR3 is TGTGCCAGCAGTGAATACAGGGGGAACACCGGGGAGCTGTTTTTT. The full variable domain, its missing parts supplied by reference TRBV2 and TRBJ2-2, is EPEVTQTPSHQVTQMGQEVILRCVPISNHLYFYWYRQILGQKVEFLVSFYNNEISEKSEIFDDQFSVERPDGSNFTLKIRSTKLEDSAMYFCASSEYRGNTGELFFGEGSRLTVL.

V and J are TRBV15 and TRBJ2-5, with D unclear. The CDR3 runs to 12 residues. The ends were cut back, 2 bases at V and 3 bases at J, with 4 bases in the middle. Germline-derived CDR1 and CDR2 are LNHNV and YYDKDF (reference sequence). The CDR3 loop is CATSRFEETQYF. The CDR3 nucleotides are TGTGCCACCAGCAGATTCGAAGAGACCCAGTACTTC.

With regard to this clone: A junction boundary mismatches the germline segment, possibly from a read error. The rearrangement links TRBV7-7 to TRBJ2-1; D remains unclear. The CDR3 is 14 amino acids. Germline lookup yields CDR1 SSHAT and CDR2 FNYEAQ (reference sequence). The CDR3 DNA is TGTGCCAGCAGCTTAGTGGGAAGGTACAATGTGCAGTTCTTC. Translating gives CASSLVGRYNVQFF.

Here the CDR3 reads CASSLLTPGQSEAFF. The CDR3, as DNA: TGTGCCAGCAGCCTACTGACCCCGGGACAGTCTGAAGCTTTCTTT. The chain has TRBV9 and TRBJ1-1; TRBD1 matches 7 bases. V dropped 4 bases and J dropped 6; count of bases not matched to a gene: 12. The CDR3 spans 15 residues. CDR1 and CDR2 from the germline V gene are SGDLS and YYNGEE. The full variable domain, with the rest looked up from reference TRBV9 and TRBJ1-1, is DSGVTQTPKHLITATGQRVTLRCSPRSGDLSVYWYQQSLDQGLQFLIQYYNGEERAKGNILERFSAQQFPDLHSELNLSSLELGDSALYFCASSLLTPGQSEAFFGQGTRLTVV.

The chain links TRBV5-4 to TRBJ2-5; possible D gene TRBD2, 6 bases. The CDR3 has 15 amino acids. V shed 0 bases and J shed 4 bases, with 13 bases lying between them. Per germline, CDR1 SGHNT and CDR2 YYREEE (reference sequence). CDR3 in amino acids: CASSLAGTSPETQYF. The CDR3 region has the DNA TGTGCCAGCAGCTTGGCCGGCACTAGCCCAGAGACCCAGTACTTC. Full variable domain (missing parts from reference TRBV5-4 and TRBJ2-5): ETGVTQSPTHLIKTRGQQVTLRCSSQSGHNTVSWYQQALGQGPQFIFQYYREEENGRGNFPPRFSGLQFPNYSSELNVNALELDDSALYLCASSLAGTSPETQYFGPGTRLLVL.

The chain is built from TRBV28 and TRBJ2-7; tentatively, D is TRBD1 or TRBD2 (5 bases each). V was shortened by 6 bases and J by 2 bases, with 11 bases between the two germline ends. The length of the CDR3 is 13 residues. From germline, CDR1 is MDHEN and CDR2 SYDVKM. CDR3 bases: TGTGCCAGCAGAACCCAGGGACCCTACGAGCAGTACTTC. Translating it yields CASRTQGPYEQYF.

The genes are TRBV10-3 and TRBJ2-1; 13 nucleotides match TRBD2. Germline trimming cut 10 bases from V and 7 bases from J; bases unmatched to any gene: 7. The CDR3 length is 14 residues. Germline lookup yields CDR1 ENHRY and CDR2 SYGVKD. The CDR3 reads CATEGLAGQNEQFF. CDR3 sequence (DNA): TGTGCCACCGAGGGACTAGCGGGACAAAATGAGCAGTTCTTC.

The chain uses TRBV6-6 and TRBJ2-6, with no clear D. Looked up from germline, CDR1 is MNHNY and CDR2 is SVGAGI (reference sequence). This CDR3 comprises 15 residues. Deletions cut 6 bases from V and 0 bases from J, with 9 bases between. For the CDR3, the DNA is TGTGCCAGCAGCCTACTAAACTCTGGGGCCAACGTCCTGACTTTC. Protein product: CASSLLNSGANVLTF.

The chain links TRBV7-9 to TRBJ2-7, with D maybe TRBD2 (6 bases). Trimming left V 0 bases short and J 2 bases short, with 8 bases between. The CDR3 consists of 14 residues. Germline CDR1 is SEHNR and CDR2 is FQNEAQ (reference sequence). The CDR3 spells CASSLASGAYEQYF. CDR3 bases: TGTGCCAGCAGCTTAGCGTCGGGGGCCTACGAGCAGTACTTC.

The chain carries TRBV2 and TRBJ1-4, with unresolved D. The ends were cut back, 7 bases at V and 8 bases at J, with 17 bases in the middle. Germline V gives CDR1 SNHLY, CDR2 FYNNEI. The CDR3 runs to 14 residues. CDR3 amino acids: CASTGASTQEKLFF. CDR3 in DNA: TGTGCCAGCACCGGAGCTTCGACACAGGAAAAACTGTTTTTT. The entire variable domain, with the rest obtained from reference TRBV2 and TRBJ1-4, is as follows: EPEVTQTPSHQVTQMGQEVILRCVPISNHLYFYWYRQILGQKVEFLVSFYNNEISEKSEIFDDQFSVERPDGSNFTLKIRSTKLEDSAMYFCASTGASTQEKLFFGSGTQLSVL.

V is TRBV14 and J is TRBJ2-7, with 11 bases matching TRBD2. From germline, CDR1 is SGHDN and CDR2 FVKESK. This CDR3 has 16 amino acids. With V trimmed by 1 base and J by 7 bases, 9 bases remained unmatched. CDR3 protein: CASSQGLAGPAGEQYF. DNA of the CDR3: TGTGCCAGCAGCCAAGGACTAGCGGGACCCGCGGGGGAGCAGTACTTC.

CDR3: CASSPRGRGSYEQYF. CDR3 coding DNA: TGTGCCAGCAGCCCAAGGGGCAGGGGATCCTACGAGCAGTACTTC. J is TRBJ2-7 and V is TRBV7-9; tentatively, D is TRBD1 (6 bases). Germline CDR1 reads SEHNR; CDR2 reads FQNEAQ (reference sequence). The CDR3 runs to 15 residues. V lost 5 bases to trimming and J lost 1 base, with 15 bases between them. The whole variable domain, remainder taken from reference TRBV7-9 and TRBJ2-7, is DTGVSQNPRHKITKRGQNVTFRCDPISEHNRLYWYRQTLGQGPEFLTYFQNEAQLEKSRLLSDRFSAERPKGSFSTLEIQRTEQGDSAMYLCASSPRGRGSYEQYFGPGTRLTVT.